These 27 T cell receptor beta chains came from one sample sequenced in a study of shared clonotypes between healthy human individuals. Libraries were prepared by immunoSEQ multiplex PCR; TCRdb keeps only in-frame clonotypes and omits some of them. The table records under 850,000 clones, approximately 92% of them present only once. Positively selected for CCR7, the CD45RO-negative cells used as naive CD8 cells excluded terminally differentiated effector memory CD45RA+ cells. The sequencing sample was made of naive CD8+ T cells sorted from blood. These receptors originate from a man younger than 45 in good health.

The gene calls are TRBV28 and TRBJ1-5; no definite D call. Trimming took off 6 bases at V and 5 bases at J, with 17 bases between the two ends. Germline values: CDR1 MDHEN, CDR2 SYDVKM. The CDR3 extends over 15 amino acids. The CDR3: CASRLQFERDQPQHF. The CDR3, as DNA: TGTGCCAGCAGATTACAGTTCGAACGAGATCAGCCCCAGCATTTT.

J is TRBJ1-1 and V is TRBV27; weak D call: TRBD1 (5 bases). The V end was cut by 5 bases, the J end by 3 bases, with 16 bases between. The CDR3 loop spans 15 amino acids. Looked up from germline, CDR1 is MNHEY and CDR2 is SMNVEV (reference sequence). The CDR3 nucleotides read TGTGCCAGCAGTCGTTTAGGGGACCTATACACTGAAGCTTTCTTT. Translating it yields CASSRLGDLYTEAFF.

This chain connects TRBV28 to TRBJ1-1; D possibly corresponds to TRBD1 (6 bases). Germline CDR1 is MDHEN and CDR2 is SYDVKM. CDR3 length equals 17 residues. V lost 5 bases, J lost 1 base, and 20 bases lay in between. Written as DNA, the CDR3 is TGTGCCAGCAGTCCTAGAAACCTCAGGGGAAGGAACACTGAAGCTTTCTTT. Encoded protein: CASSPRNLRGRNTEAFF. Full variable domain (outside the CDR3, taken from reference TRBV28 and TRBJ1-1): DVKVTQSSRYLVKRTGEKVFLECVQDMDHENMFWYRQDPGLGLRLIYFSYDVKMKEKGDIPEGYSVSREKKERFSLILESASTNQTSMYLCASSPRNLRGRNTEAFFGQGTRLTVV.

As concerns this clone: The same CDR3 arises from other DNA sequences in this sample as well. This chain uses TRBV9 with TRBJ2-3; D unclear. Germline V gene data show CDR1 as SGDLS and CDR2 as YYNGEE. The germline V and J ends were trimmed by 2 bases and 3 bases, with 4 bases remaining between them. There are 12 residues in the CDR3. CDR3 coding DNA: TGTGCCAGCAGCGTTAATACAGATACGCAGTATTTT. As protein: CASSVNTDTQYF.

V gene TRBV7-9 combines with J gene TRBJ2-5; no clear D gene. Germline CDR1 is SEHNR and CDR2 is FQNEAQ (reference sequence). The CDR3 has 13 amino acids. V was cut by 6 bases and J by 2 bases, with 10 bases left in between. CDR3 loop: CASRPTEQETQYF. The CDR3 DNA reads TGTGCCAGCAGACCGACGGAACAAGAGACCCAGTACTTC.

This rearrangement joins TRBV7-6 to TRBJ2-2; D not certain. The V gene's germline CDR1 is SGHVS and CDR2 FNYEAQ. V shed 5 bases and J shed 7 bases, with 8 bases lying between them. The CDR3 is 12 residues long. CDR3 protein: CASSQADGELFF. CDR3 sequence (DNA): TGTGCCAGCAGCCAGGCGGACGGGGAGCTGTTTTTT.

The V gene is TRBV6-1, the J gene TRBJ2-1, with TRBD2 matching 10 bases. This CDR3 comprises 16 residues. With V trimmed by 2 bases and J by 7 bases, 8 bases remained unmatched. Germline CDR1 reads MNHNS; CDR2 reads SASEGT. CDR3 bases: TGTGCCAGCAGTGAATTTAGCGGGAGGCAAGGGAATGAGCAGTTCTTC. Translation: CASSEFSGRQGNEQFF.

This clone has just one count. This chain connects TRBV7-8 to TRBJ2-3, with D possibly being TRBD2 (5 bases). Germline values: CDR1 SGHVS, CDR2 FQNEAQ. Trimming stripped 2 bases from V and 2 bases from J, with 11 bases between. The CDR3 length is 15 residues. CDR3 nucleotides: TGTGCCAGCAGCTTAATGGCGGGCGACACAGATACGCAGTATTTT. It encodes CASSLMAGDTDTQYF.

As concerns this clone: Mismatch with germline at one junction end may stem from a read error. The chain recombines TRBV7-7 with TRBJ2-7; 12 bases align to TRBD2. CDR1 is SSHAT, CDR2 FNYEAQ, per germline (reference sequence). This CDR3 contains 15 residues. CDR3 protein: CASSQLAGGSYEQYF. As DNA, the CDR3 is TGTGCTAGCAGCCAACTAGCGGGAGGATCCTACGAGCAGTACTTC.

This chain links TRBV10-3 with TRBJ2-7; 10 bases map to TRBD1. V was clipped by 8 bases and J by 2 bases; unmatched bases: 9. The CDR3 totals 15 residues. Germline-derived CDR1 and CDR2 are ENHRY and SYGVKD. The CDR3: CAIRPDRGLPYEQYF. CDR3 DNA sequence: TGTGCCATCCGACCAGACAGGGGGCTTCCCTACGAGCAGTACTTC.

This chain connects TRBV2 to TRBJ2-7; tentative D call: TRBD1 (6 bases). Germline V gene sequence: CDR1 SNHLY, CDR2 FYNNEI. Deletions cut 7 bases from V and 4 bases from J, with 14 bases between. The CDR3 totals 13 residues. In nucleotides, the CDR3 is TGTGCCAGCAAGCCAGGGGATTCGTACGAGCAGTACTTC. Translating it yields CASKPGDSYEQYF.

The rearrangement links TRBV13 to TRBJ1-1; D unclear. The V gene's germline CDR1 is PRHDT and CDR2 FYEKMQ (reference sequence). V lost 8 bases, J lost 0 bases, and 7 bases lay in between. This CDR3 is built from 12 residues. CDR3 region: CASSGVNTEAFF. The CDR3 DNA follows: TGTGCCAGCTCAGGAGTGAACACTGAAGCTTTCTTT.

This clone is a singleton in its sample. The chain has TRBV13 and TRBJ2-3; D possibly corresponds to TRBD1 (5 bases). The CDR3 has 16 residues. Germline CDR1 and CDR2: PRHDT and FYEKMQ (reference sequence). V lost 3 bases to trimming and J lost 0 bases, with 13 bases between them. This CDR3 is CASSLGPGSSTDTQYF. The CDR3, as DNA: TGTGCCAGCAGCTTGGGGCCAGGATCTAGCACAGATACGCAGTATTTT.

Comments on this clone: This same CDR3 is encoded by further DNA sequences in the sample. The genes are TRBV19 and TRBJ2-7; D gene uncertain. The length of the CDR3 is 13 residues. The germline CDR1 and CDR2 sequences are LNHDA and SQIVND (reference sequence). Deletions cut 5 bases from V and 0 bases from J, with 8 bases between. CDR3 in DNA: TGTGCCAGTAGTCCCGCAGTCTCCTACGAGCAGTACTTC. Translation: CASSPAVSYEQYF.

This chain connects TRBV6-5 to TRBJ2-5, with 8 positions matching TRBD1. The V gene end was trimmed by 2 bases and the J gene end by 5 bases; junction bases not matched to a gene: 7. Germline V gives CDR1 MNHEY, CDR2 SVGAGI. The CDR3 totals 15 residues. The chain's CDR3 is CASSYTGQGSETQYF. The CDR3, as DNA: TGTGCCAGCAGTTACACCGGACAGGGTAGTGAGACCCAGTACTTC.

The gene calls are TRBV27 and TRBJ2-5, with D uncertain. Trimming left V 4 bases short and J 3 bases short, with 15 bases between. CDR1 MNHEY and CDR2 SMNVEV come from the germline V gene (reference sequence). The CDR3 has 15 residues. The CDR3 loop is CASSSIPDPKETQYF. For the CDR3, the DNA is TGTGCCAGCAGTTCCATCCCGGACCCTAAAGAGACCCAGTACTTC.

This clone was found once. The chain couples TRBV2 to TRBJ2-5; 9 bases map to TRBD1. Trimming at V came to 3 bases and at J to 5 bases, leaving 1 base not matched to a gene. Looked up from germline, CDR1 is SNHLY and CDR2 is FYNNEI. The CDR3 sequence is 13 residues long. Here the CDR3 reads CASSDDRGETQYF. The CDR3 coding sequence is TGTGCCAGCAGTGACGACAGGGGGGAGACCCAGTACTTC.

This chain joins TRBV13 and TRBJ2-7; D unresolved. This CDR3 has 12 residues. Trimming shortened V by 5 bases and J by 3 bases, and 8 bases separated the two germline ends. The germline V gene has CDR1 PRHDT and CDR2 FYEKMQ (reference sequence). The CDR3 sequence: CASSKTSYEQYF. The CDR3 nucleotides read TGTGCCAGCAGCAAGACAAGCTACGAGCAGTACTTC.

The chain combines TRBV7-9 with TRBJ2-1; 7 nucleotides match TRBD1. Losses at the gene ends were 6 bases for V and 5 bases for J; bases not matched to a gene: 4. The CDR3 totals 13 residues. From germline, CDR1 is SEHNR and CDR2 FQNEAQ (reference sequence). The CDR3 coding sequence is TGTGCCAGCAGACCCCAGGGGGACAATGAGCAGTTCTTC. Translated, it gives CASRPQGDNEQFF.

This clone showed up just once. The V gene is TRBV19, the J gene TRBJ2-1; D is undetermined. The V gene lost 6 bases and the J gene lost 5 bases, with 14 bases spanning the gap. The CDR3 loop spans 14 amino acids. Looked up from germline, CDR1 is LNHDA and CDR2 is SQIVND (reference sequence). CDR3 bases: TGTGCCAGTAGCCCTCTTGTCGGAAACAATGAGCAGTTCTTC. Amino acids: CASSPLVGNNEQFF.

This clone has more than one count but fewer than ten. The chain uses TRBV7-9 and TRBJ2-7; 7 nucleotides align to TRBD1. The CDR3 has 16 amino acids. CDR1 SEHNR and CDR2 FQNEAQ come from the germline V gene (reference sequence). Trimming removed 5 bases from V and 2 bases from J; junction bases left unmatched: 12. For the CDR3, the DNA is TGTGCCAGCAGCGTTAGACAGGGTATCGGGGCCTACGAGCAGTACTTC. It yields the protein CASSVRQGIGAYEQYF.

The CDR3 DNA is TGTGCCACCCTCGGGGGAAGAGAGCTGTTTTTT. This gives the protein CATLGGRELFF. The V gene is TRBV10-3, the J gene TRBJ2-2, with D maybe TRBD2 (6 bases). The germline V gene has CDR1 ENHRY and CDR2 SYGVKD. The CDR3 runs 11 residues. V gave up 10 bases and J gave up 11 bases, with 14 bases separating them.

J is TRBJ1-2 and V is TRBV19; D is ambiguous. The CDR3 contains 15 residues. The V gene lost 2 bases and the J gene lost 0 bases, with 10 bases spanning the gap. Germline CDR1 LNHDA, CDR2 SQIVND (reference sequence). CDR3 loop: CASSITRVANYGYTF. In DNA form, the CDR3 reads TGTGCCAGTAGTATAACCAGAGTGGCTAACTATGGCTACACCTTC.

The chain couples TRBV27 to TRBJ2-7; D is tentatively TRBD1 or TRBD2 (5 bases each). CDR1 MNHEY and CDR2 SMNVEV come from the germline V gene (reference sequence). The CDR3 contains 12 residues. V shed 3 bases and J shed 6 bases, with 9 bases lying between them. CDR3 sequence (DNA): TGTGCCAGCAGTTTTTCTGGGGGCGAGCAGTACTTC. Translation gives CASSFSGGEQYF.

The genes are TRBV2 and TRBJ1-4; D gene ambiguous. This CDR3 is 14 amino acids long. CDR1 and CDR2 (germline): SNHLY, FYNNEI. V lost 7 bases, J lost 4 bases, and 13 bases lay in between. This CDR3 reads CASTLYSVNEKLFF. CDR3 DNA: TGTGCCAGCACCTTGTATTCGGTTAATGAAAAACTGTTTTTT.

The gene calls are TRBV10-3 and TRBJ2-1; possibly TRBD2 for D (7 bases). Germline CDR1 and CDR2: ENHRY and SYGVKD. V lost 6 bases and J 4 bases, leaving 16 bases between the germline ends. The CDR3 length is 15 residues. For the CDR3, the DNA is TGTGCCATCAGGCCAGTGGGGGGGCTTTACAATGAGCAGTTCTTC. Protein sequence: CAIRPVGGLYNEQFF.

The genes are TRBV7-9 and TRBJ2-2, with TRBD2 matching 11 bases. The CDR3 has 17 residues. V trimming: 2 bases; J trimming: 5 bases; junction bases outside the gene matches: 7. Germline V gene data show CDR1 as SEHNR and CDR2 as FQNEAQ (reference sequence). CDR3 DNA: TGTGCCAGCAGCTTATCTGAGACTAGCGGGATAACCGGGGAGCTGTTTTTT. Translation: CASSLSETSGITGELFF.